The 17 T cell receptor beta chains below come from one sample, sequenced in a study of regulatory T cells in long-lasting Graves disease. Specified time point: persistent/refractory GD, antithyroid drugs over 5 years with positive TRAb. Extracted PBMC RNA gave rise to the TCR library. Libraries of TCR beta came from iRepertoire HTBI primers plus Arm-PCR of CDR3 regions. TCRdb reprocessed the multiplex PCR reads via MiXCR and lists one record per CDR3 protein. Among a few hundred thousand distinct CDR3 sequences listed, 20% to 25% were seen once. The starting material was peripheral blood mononuclear cells (PBMCs), obtained when the disease was refractory, from a patient treated with antithyroid drugs. All receptors come from a female donor with Graves disease.

The sample holds a few counts of this clonotype. V usage is TRBV20-1 and J usage is TRBJ2-5; possible D gene TRBD2, 7 bases. The CDR3 totals 16 residues. Germline CDR1 is DFQATT and CDR2 is SNEGSKA (reference sequence). V lost 0 bases, J lost 7 bases, and 21 bases lay in between. In nucleotides, the CDR3 is TGCAGTGCTAGAGAACCAACGGGGGGCGAGTTGAGGACCCAGTACTTC. As protein: CSAREPTGGELRTQYF.

This clonotype has only a few counts. The rearrangement joins TRBV30 to TRBJ2-5, with D possibly matching TRBD2 (5 bases). The V end was cut by 5 bases, the J end by 7 bases, with 17 bases between. Germline CDR1 is GTSNPN and CDR2 is SVGIG (reference sequence). The CDR3 has 13 amino acids. The chain's CDR3 is CAWERSGDWTQYF. CDR3 sequence (DNA): TGTGCCTGGGAGCGGTCCGGGGATTGGACCCAGTACTTC. Looking up the rest from reference TRBV30 and TRBJ2-5 gives the full variable domain: SQTIHQWPATLVQPVGSPLSLECTVEGTSNPNLYWYRQAAGRGLQLLFYSVGIGQISSEVPQNLSASRPQDRQFILSSKKLLLSDSGFYLCAWERSGDWTQYFGPGTRLLVL.

The chain couples TRBV6-2 or TRBV6-3 to TRBJ2-2; D is unresolved. This CDR3 contains 14 residues. Germline lookup yields CDR1 MNHEY and CDR2 SVGEGT. Trimming left V 7 bases short and J 0 bases short, with 9 bases between. The CDR3 spells CASTLNANTGELFF. The CDR3 DNA follows: TGTGCCAGCACTCTGAACGCGAACACCGGGGAGCTGTTTTTT.

This clonotype has ten or more counts. V gene TRBV12-3 or TRBV12-4 combines with J gene TRBJ1-4, with TRBD1 as a possible D gene (5 bases). This CDR3 spans 17 amino acids. V was trimmed by 1 base and J by 3 bases, leaving 15 bases between them. Here the CDR3 DNA reads TGTGCCAGCAGTTTAGGGGGCGGGGAGGAGTCTAATGAAAAACTGTTTTTT. Translating gives CASSLGGGEESNEKLFF.

This clonotype occurred many times. V gene TRBV28 combines with J gene TRBJ1-5; no firm D call. Germline CDR1 and CDR2: MDHEN and SYDVKM. CDR3 size: 12 residues. Trimming removed 0 bases at V and 7 bases at J, with 4 bases between. The CDR3 reads CASSLWVQPQHF. CDR3 coding DNA: TGTGCCAGCAGTTTATGGGTGCAGCCCCAGCATTTT.

The chain uses TRBV6-2 or TRBV6-3 and TRBJ2-7; 7 bases are shared with TRBD1. Germline values: CDR1 MNHEY, CDR2 SVGEGT. The CDR3 runs to 13 residues. Trimming took 6 bases from V and 3 from J; bases not matched to a gene: 5. CDR3 protein: CASSWTGLYEQYF. CDR3 sequence (DNA): TGTGCCAGCAGCTGGACAGGACTCTACGAGCAGTACTTC.

This clonotype was seen at least ten times. J is TRBJ1-1 and V is TRBV5-1; TRBD1 is a possible D gene (5 bases). There are 13 residues in the CDR3. V shed 3 bases and J shed 4 bases, with 10 bases lying between them. Germline CDR1 is SGHRS and CDR2 is YFSETQ. The CDR3 DNA follows: TGCGCCAGCAGCTCGGGGGGAAGCACTGAAGCTTTCTTT. Encoded protein: CASSSGGSTEAFF.

This clonotype turned up a few times. The chain has TRBV27 and TRBJ2-5; D perhaps matches TRBD1 (5 bases). Trimming removed 7 bases at V and 6 bases at J, with 15 bases between. The CDR3 contains 13 residues. Germline CDR1 MNHEY, CDR2 SMNVEV (reference sequence). The CDR3 reads CASTLGRGQTQYF. The CDR3 DNA is TGTGCCAGCACCCTGGGGCGTGGCCAGACCCAGTACTTC.

V gene TRBV18 combines with J gene TRBJ1-2; unclear D gene. This CDR3 contains 16 residues. The germline CDR1 and CDR2 sequences are KGHSH and LQKENI. The germline V and J ends were trimmed by 3 bases and 4 bases, with 18 bases remaining between them. CDR3 region: CASSPPLTEPAYGYTF. As DNA, the CDR3 is TGTGCCAGCTCACCTCCCTTGACTGAACCCGCCTATGGCTACACCTTC.

The sample holds a few counts of this clonotype. The gene calls are TRBV6-5 and TRBJ1-6, with TRBD1 as a possible D gene (6 bases). The V gene lost 0 bases and the J gene lost 5 bases, with 14 bases spanning the gap. Germline CDR1 MNHEY, CDR2 SVGAGI. The CDR3 is 17 residues long. CDR3 protein: CASSYSSTDSHNSPLHF. Written as DNA, the CDR3 is TGTGCCAGCAGTTACTCGAGTACGGACAGCCATAATTCACCCCTCCACTTT.

This clonotype was detected ten times or more. The chain employs TRBV6-5 and TRBJ1-4, with no clear D. CDR1 is MNHEY and CDR2 is SVGAGI in the germline V gene. V shed 0 bases and J shed 8 bases, with 7 bases lying between them. The CDR3 contains 13 residues. The CDR3 reads CASSYSGFEKLFF. Written as DNA, the CDR3 is TGTGCCAGCAGTTACTCAGGTTTCGAAAAACTGTTTTTT.

The chain combines TRBV4-3 with TRBJ2-7; 13 bases match TRBD2. The germline V gene has CDR1 LGHNA and CDR2 YSLEER. V trimming: 4 bases; J trimming: 2 bases; junction bases outside the gene matches: 8. This CDR3 spans 17 amino acids. CDR3: CASSRGLAGDPTYEQYF. In DNA form, the CDR3 reads TGCGCCAGCAGCCGCGGACTAGCGGGAGATCCCACCTACGAGCAGTACTTC.

This clonotype was recorded at least ten times. Written as DNA, the CDR3 is TGTGCCAGCAGCCCAGGGACTAGCGGGATAAGAGAAGAGACCCAGTACTTC. It specifies CASSPGTSGIREETQYF. This sequence joins TRBV7-2 and TRBJ2-5, with 13 positions matching TRBD2. V dropped 5 bases and J dropped 3; count of bases not matched to a gene: 9. Germline V gene data show CDR1 as SGHTA and CDR2 as FQGNSA. The CDR3 loop spans 17 amino acids.

This clonotype came up many times. The J gene is TRBJ1-2, the V gene TRBV29-1, with D possibly TRBD1 on 5 matching bases. This CDR3 region has 14 residues. Germline CDR1 is SQVTM and CDR2 is ANQGSEA. Trimming took off 6 bases at V and 6 bases at J, with 20 bases between the two ends. This chain's CDR3 is CSVVGTATPDGYTF. The CDR3 bases are TGCAGCGTCGTTGGGACGGCTACACCAGATGGCTACACCTTC.

V and J are TRBV28 and TRBJ1-1; D unclear. CDR1 and CDR2 from the germline V gene are MDHEN and SYDVKM. Trimming removed 3 bases at V and 5 bases at J, with 13 bases between. The length of the CDR3 is 14 residues. The CDR3 here is CASSLESLGTEAFF. As DNA, the CDR3 is TGTGCCAGCAGTTTGGAAAGCCTGGGGACTGAAGCTTTCTTT.

V and J are TRBV7-2 and TRBJ1-5, with D possibly being TRBD1 (5 bases). This CDR3 is 15 amino acids long. The ends were cut back, 5 bases at V and 7 bases at J, with 18 bases in the middle. Germline CDR1 SGHTA, CDR2 FQGNSA. The CDR3 reads CASSHNSVSGQPQHF. In nucleotides, the CDR3 is TGTGCCAGCAGCCACAACAGCGTCTCAGGGCAGCCCCAGCATTTT.

This clonotype appeared many times. The gene calls are TRBV28 and TRBJ1-5; a weak D match, TRBD1 (6 bases). The germline V gene encodes CDR1 MDHEN and CDR2 SYDVKM. The CDR3 extends over 13 amino acids. V shed 7 bases and J shed 3 bases, with 10 bases lying between them. CDR3: CASTRTVNQPQHF. The DNA of the CDR3 is TGTGCCAGCACTCGGACAGTCAATCAGCCCCAGCATTTT.